The next 26 T cell receptor beta chains were all read from a single sample in a study of T cell responses to AZD1222 COVID-19 vaccine. Produced via immunoSEQ multiplex PCR; TCRdb's table is partial and in-frame only. The sample has more than 95,000 clones; 86% are singletons. The input for sequencing was peripheral blood, taken 28 days after the second dose of the MenACWY control vaccine. The source is an adult who received the MenACWY meningococcal vaccine as a control.

The chain links TRBV15 to TRBJ2-7, with TRBD2 matching over 7 bases. This CDR3 is 14 amino acids long. Germline-derived CDR1 and CDR2 are LNHNV and YYDKDF (reference sequence). J lost 7 bases, V lost 0 bases, and 6 bases had no gene match. The DNA for the CDR3 is TGTGCCACCAGCAGAGATCAGGGAGGGCGAGAGCAGTACTTC. This encodes CATSRDQGGREQYF.

J is TRBJ1-6 and V is TRBV19, with unresolved D. Germline V gene sequence: CDR1 LNHDA, CDR2 SQIVND (reference sequence). V was cut by 3 bases and J by 7 bases, with 10 bases left in between. This CDR3 region has 14 residues. As DNA, the CDR3 is TGTGCCAGTAGTATTGAAGTCCAGAATTCACCCCTCCACTTT. Translated, it gives CASSIEVQNSPLHF.

The V gene is TRBV19, the J gene TRBJ1-2; TRBD1 agrees at 8 bases. After removal of 7 bases from V and 8 bases from J, the junction contained 12 bases not matched to a gene. This CDR3 has 14 amino acids. Germline CDR1 is LNHDA and CDR2 is SQIVND (reference sequence). CDR3 protein: CASKGSQGVKGYTF. The CDR3 region has the DNA TGTGCCAGTAAAGGGTCACAGGGGGTAAAGGGCTACACCTTC.

DNA for the CDR3: TGTGCCAGCAGCTTCACAGGGCCCACGAACACCGGGGAGCTGTTTTTT. Translating gives CASSFTGPTNTGELFF. The chain uses TRBV7-2 and TRBJ2-2; D perhaps matches TRBD1 (6 bases). This CDR3 spans 16 amino acids. V was shortened by 3 bases and J by 0 bases, with 11 bases between the two germline ends. Germline-derived CDR1 and CDR2 are SGHTA and FQGNSA.

This clone was picked up one time. The chain is built from TRBV4-2 and TRBJ1-2; weak D call: TRBD1 (5 bases). The germline V gene has CDR1 LGHNA and CDR2 YNFKEQ. The length of the CDR3 is 17 residues. Trimming shortened V by 1 base and J by 0 bases, and 15 bases separated the two germline ends. In DNA, the CDR3 is TGTGCCAGCAGCCAAGTTCGGGTGGACATCTCTAACTATGGCTACACCTTC. Amino acid sequence: CASSQVRVDISNYGYTF.

This sequence joins TRBV5-4 and TRBJ1-2, with D tentatively TRBD1 (6 bases). CDR3 length equals 14 residues. Germline loops: CDR1 SGHNT, CDR2 YYREEE (reference sequence). The germline V and J ends were trimmed by 0 bases and 7 bases, with 13 bases remaining between them. CDR3 loop: CASSLDRDRGGYTF. The CDR3 DNA is TGTGCCAGCAGCTTGGACAGGGACCGGGGTGGCTACACCTTC.

The chain employs TRBV11-2 and TRBJ2-5, with 7 nucleotides matching TRBD1. Germline-derived CDR1 and CDR2 are SGHAT and FQNNGV. This CDR3 is 17 amino acids long. Trimming took 2 bases from V and 5 from J; bases not matched to a gene: 14. The CDR3 region has the DNA TGTGCCAGCAGCTTAAGCGAGAGGGGGCTGAGTCGGGAGACCCAGTACTTC. Amino acids: CASSLSERGLSRETQYF. Based on the CDR3 plus reference TRBV11-2 and TRBJ2-5, the full variable domain is EAGVAQSPRYKIIEKRQSVAFWCNPISGHATLYWYQQILGQGPKLLIQFQNNGVVDDSQLPKDRFSAERLKGVDSTLKIQPAKLEDSAVYLCASSLSERGLSRETQYFGPGTRLLVL.

V and J are TRBV30 and TRBJ1-2, with D possibly being TRBD1 (6 bases). V was trimmed by 2 bases and J by 2 bases, leaving 6 bases between them. CDR1 is GTSNPN, CDR2 SVGIG, per germline (reference sequence). The CDR3 has 12 amino acids. CDR3 nucleotides: TGTGCCTGGAGTACAGGGAACTATGGCTACACCTTC. It is translated as CAWSTGNYGYTF.

The gene calls are TRBV19 and TRBJ2-1, with TRBD2 identical over 12 bases. The CDR3 length is 15 residues. V shed 3 bases and J 8 bases; nucleotides not matched to a gene: 5. Per the germline V gene, CDR1 is LNHDA and CDR2 is SQIVND (reference sequence). CDR3 bases: TGTGCCAGTAGTATTCGGACTAGCGGGGTGGATGAGCAGTTCTTC. It encodes CASSIRTSGVDEQFF.

The J gene is TRBJ1-5, the V gene TRBV19, with 10 bases aligning to TRBD1. The trim removed 5 bases at V and 7 bases at J, leaving 5 bases unmatched. Looked up from germline, CDR1 is LNHDA and CDR2 is SQIVND (reference sequence). The CDR3 loop spans 14 amino acids. Written as DNA, the CDR3 is TGTGCCAGTAGTTTGACAGGGGGCCAGCAGCCCCAGCATTTT. It specifies CASSLTGGQQPQHF. Full variable domain (remainder filled in from reference TRBV19 and TRBJ1-5): DGGITQSPKYLFRKEGQNVTLSCEQNLNHDAMYWYRQDPGQGLRLIYYSQIVNDFQKGDIAEGYSVSREKKESFPLTVTSAQKNPTAFYLCASSLTGGQQPQHFGDGTRLSIL.

The chain recombines TRBV12-3 or TRBV12-4 with TRBJ2-3; D is unresolved. With 6 bases removed from V and 5 bases from J, the gap between germline ends came to 3 bases. This CDR3 is 10 amino acids long. The CDR3, as DNA: TGTGCCAGCAGCCTAGATACGCAGTATTTT. Residues: CASSLDTQYF.

The chain uses TRBV4-3 and TRBJ1-6; D possibly corresponds to TRBD1 (5 bases). The germline gives CDR1 LGHNA, CDR2 YSLEER. The CDR3 has 14 residues. V dropped 2 bases and J dropped 10 bases, with 12 bases sitting between them. CDR3 residues: CASSQPGGESPLHF. CDR3 sequence (DNA): TGCGCCAGCAGCCAACCCGGAGGGGAGTCACCCCTCCACTTT.

The chain joins TRBV9 to TRBJ1-2; no reliable D call. Germline V gene sequence: CDR1 SGDLS, CDR2 YYNGEE. Trimming shortened V by 0 bases and J by 2 bases, and 5 bases separated the two germline ends. The CDR3 spans 13 residues. CDR3 DNA: TGTGCCAGCAGCGTAGACGAGAACTATGGCTACACCTTC. Translation: CASSVDENYGYTF. Using reference TRBV9 and TRBJ1-2 for the parts outside the CDR3, the full variable domain is DSGVTQTPKHLITATGQRVTLRCSPRSGDLSVYWYQQSLDQGLQFLIQYYNGEERAKGNILERFSAQQFPDLHSELNLSSLELGDSALYFCASSVDENYGYTFGSGTRLTVV.

The genes are TRBV28 and TRBJ1-1, with D possibly being TRBD1 (5 bases). The CDR3 spans 14 residues. With 5 bases removed from V and 10 bases from J, the gap between germline ends came to 20 bases. CDR1 and CDR2 from the germline V gene are MDHEN and SYDVKM. The CDR3 spells CASSPRTFSGGAFF. The CDR3 DNA reads as TGTGCCAGCAGTCCCAGGACCTTTTCCGGGGGAGCTTTCTTT.

There are a few counts of this clone. The V call is TRBV28, the J call TRBJ2-7; 8 bases are a match to TRBD1. Germline V gene lookup returns CDR1 MDHEN and CDR2 SYDVKM. The V gene end was trimmed by 6 bases and the J gene end by 1 base; junction bases not matched to a gene: 5. This CDR3 is built from 14 residues. In DNA form, the CDR3 reads TGTGCCAGCAGCCTAGGGACAGGATCCTACGAGCAGTACTTC. Translating gives CASSLGTGSYEQYF.

V usage is TRBV4-1 and J usage is TRBJ2-7; D is possibly TRBD2 (6 bases). The ends were cut back, 0 bases at V and 5 bases at J, with 17 bases in the middle. Germline-derived CDR1 and CDR2 are MGHRA and YSYEKL. The CDR3 length is 16 residues. The DNA of the CDR3 is TGCGCCAGCAGCCAAGATTCCCTGGGGGGAAGCAACGAGCAGTACTTC. Protein: CASSQDSLGGSNEQYF.

The chain uses TRBV11-2 and TRBJ2-7; D is ambiguous. V lost 6 bases and J lost 2, with 8 bases in between. Germline values: CDR1 SGHAT, CDR2 FQNNGV. The CDR3 totals 12 residues. The DNA of the CDR3 is TGTGCCAGCAGAGCTGGGACCTACGAGCAGTACTTC. As protein: CASRAGTYEQYF.

This clone showed up just once. The chain couples TRBV4-3 to TRBJ1-6; TRBD1 matches at 8 bases. V shed 3 bases, J shed 9 bases, and the junction held 7 bases outside the gene matches. Germline lookup yields CDR1 LGHNA and CDR2 YSLEER. This CDR3 is 15 amino acids long. The CDR3 nucleotides are TGCGCCAGCAGCCAGAACAGGGGGTCGCGTTCACCCCTCCACTTT. The encoded protein is CASSQNRGSRSPLHF.

V usage is TRBV7-2 and J usage is TRBJ1-5; tentatively, D is TRBD1 (5 bases). Germline lookup yields CDR1 SGHTA and CDR2 FQGNSA. Trimming pared 4 bases from V and 4 bases from J, leaving 14 bases between. The CDR3 has 15 amino acids. CDR3 DNA: TGTGCCAGCAGCTCGACTAGACAGCTTAATCAGCCCCAGCATTTT. It yields the protein CASSSTRQLNQPQHF.

This chain connects TRBV2 to TRBJ2-2; D perhaps matches TRBD1 (5 bases). V lost 3 bases to trimming and J lost 0 bases, with 5 bases between them. The V gene's germline CDR1 is SNHLY and CDR2 FYNNEI. The CDR3 loop spans 14 amino acids. The CDR3 DNA sequence: TGTGCCAGCAGTGAGACAGCGAACACCGGGGAGCTGTTTTTT. Its protein product is CASSETANTGELFF.

This clone was recorded once. This sequence joins TRBV28 and TRBJ2-3; D is tentatively TRBD1 or TRBD2 (5 bases each). Germline values: CDR1 MDHEN, CDR2 SYDVKM. CDR3 size: 14 residues. V gave up 6 bases and J gave up 5 bases, with 15 bases separating them. The CDR3 nucleotides read TGTGCCAGCAGCCGCCCGGGGCGAGTAGATACGCAGTATTTT. Translating gives CASSRPGRVDTQYF. Full variable domain (missing parts from reference TRBV28 and TRBJ2-3): DVKVTQSSRYLVKRTGEKVFLECVQDMDHENMFWYRQDPGLGLRLIYFSYDVKMKEKGDIPEGYSVSREKKERFSLILESASTNQTSMYLCASSRPGRVDTQYFGPGTRLTVL.

The J gene is TRBJ2-1, the V gene TRBV2, with D possibly being TRBD1 (5 bases). The germline V gene has CDR1 SNHLY and CDR2 FYNNEI. V was pared by 4 bases and J by 7 bases, with 14 bases between. This CDR3 spans 14 amino acids. The CDR3 DNA sequence: TGTGCCAGCAGTGGCAGGGAATGGGTAAATGAGCAGTTCTTC. This gives the protein CASSGREWVNEQFF.

The chain carries TRBV5-1 and TRBJ2-7; a weak D match, TRBD2 (5 bases). CDR1 is SGHRS, CDR2 YFSETQ, per germline. V lost 7 bases, J lost 3 bases, and 14 bases lay in between. This CDR3 is 13 amino acids long. CDR3 sequence reads: CASGSTSSYEQYF. The CDR3 DNA reads TGCGCCAGCGGGAGCACCTCTAGCTACGAGCAGTACTTC.

The V call is TRBV4-2, the J call TRBJ2-7, with TRBD1 matching over 7 bases. Germline values: CDR1 LGHNA, CDR2 YNFKEQ. The CDR3 runs to 17 residues. The V segment lost 0 bases and the J segment 0 bases; nucleotides outside the gene matches: 8. The CDR3 loop is CASSQDSQGQSSYEQYF. Here the CDR3 DNA reads TGTGCCAGCAGCCAAGATAGCCAGGGACAGAGCTCCTACGAGCAGTACTTC.

This clone came up once. V and J are TRBV4-1 and TRBJ1-1, with D hard to call. The CDR3 loop spans 16 amino acids. The germline gives CDR1 MGHRA, CDR2 YSYEKL. With 0 bases removed from V and 4 bases from J, the gap between germline ends came to 15 bases. CDR3 nucleotides: TGCGCCAGCAGCCAAGAAAGAGCGTGGGGTAGCACTGAAGCTTTCTTT. It translates to CASSQERAWGSTEAFF.

This chain joins TRBV4-2 and TRBJ1-2, with D maybe TRBD1 (6 bases). The CDR3 loop spans 16 amino acids. From germline, CDR1 is LGHNA and CDR2 YNFKEQ. The ends were cut back, 0 bases at V and 4 bases at J, with 15 bases in the middle. CDR3 DNA sequence: TGTGCCAGCAGCCAAGATGAAAGGGGGTCTCCCTATGGCTACACCTTC. It specifies CASSQDERGSPYGYTF.